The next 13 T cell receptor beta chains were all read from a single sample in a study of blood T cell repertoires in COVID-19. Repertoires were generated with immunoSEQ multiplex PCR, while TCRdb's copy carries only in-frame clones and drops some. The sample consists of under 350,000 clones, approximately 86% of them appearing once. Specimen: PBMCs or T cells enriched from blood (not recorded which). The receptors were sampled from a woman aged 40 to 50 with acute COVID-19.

The CDR3 DNA is TGCGCCAGCAGCTTCCAAACAGGGGCAACTAATGAAAAACTGTTTTTT. It translates to CASSFQTGATNEKLFF. The chain combines TRBV5-1 with TRBJ1-4; the match to TRBD1 covers 7 bases. The CDR3 covers 16 residues. From germline, CDR1 is SGHRS and CDR2 YFSETQ. The trim removed 2 bases at V and 0 bases at J, leaving 4 bases unmatched. Full variable domain (missing parts from reference TRBV5-1 and TRBJ1-4): KAGVTQTPRYLIKTRGQQVTLSCSPISGHRSVSWYQQTPGQGLQFLFEYFSETQRNKGNFPGRFSGRQFSNSRSEMNVSTLELGDSALYLCASSFQTGATNEKLFFGSGTQLSVL.

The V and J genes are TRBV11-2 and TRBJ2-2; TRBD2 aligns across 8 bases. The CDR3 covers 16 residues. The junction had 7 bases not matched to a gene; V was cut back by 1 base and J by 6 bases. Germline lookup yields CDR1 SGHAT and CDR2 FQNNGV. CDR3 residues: CASSLAPAGVPGELFF. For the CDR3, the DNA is TGTGCCAGCAGCTTAGCCCCAGCGGGAGTCCCCGGGGAGCTGTTTTTT. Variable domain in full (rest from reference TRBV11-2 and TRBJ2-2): EAGVAQSPRYKIIEKRQSVAFWCNPISGHATLYWYQQILGQGPKLLIQFQNNGVVDDSQLPKDRFSAERLKGVDSTLKIQPAKLEDSAVYLCASSLAPAGVPGELFFGEGSRLTVL.

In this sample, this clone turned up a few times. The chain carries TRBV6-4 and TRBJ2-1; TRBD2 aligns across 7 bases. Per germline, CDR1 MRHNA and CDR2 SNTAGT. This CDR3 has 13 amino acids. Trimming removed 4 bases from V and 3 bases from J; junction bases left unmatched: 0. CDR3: CASSGTSYNEQFF. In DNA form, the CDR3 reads TGTGCCAGCAGTGGGACTAGCTACAATGAGCAGTTCTTC.

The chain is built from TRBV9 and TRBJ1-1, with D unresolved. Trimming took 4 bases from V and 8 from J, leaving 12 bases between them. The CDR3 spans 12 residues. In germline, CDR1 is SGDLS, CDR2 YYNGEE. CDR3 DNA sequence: TGTGCCAGCAGCCCACTTGAGCGGGAAGCTTTCTTT. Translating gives CASSPLEREAFF.

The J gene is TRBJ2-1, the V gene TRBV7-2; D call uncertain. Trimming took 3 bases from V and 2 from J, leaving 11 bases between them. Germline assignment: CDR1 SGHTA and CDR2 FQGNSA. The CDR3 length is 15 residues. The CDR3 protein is CASSFTTGPYNEQFF. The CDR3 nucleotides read TGTGCCAGCAGCTTCACTACGGGTCCCTACAATGAGCAGTTCTTC. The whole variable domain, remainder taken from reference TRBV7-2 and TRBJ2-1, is GAGVSQSPSNKVTEKGKDVELRCDPISGHTALYWYRQSLGQGLEFLIYFQGNSAPDKSGLPSDRFSAERTGGSVSTLTIQRTQQEDSAVYLCASSFTTGPYNEQFFGPGTRLTVL.

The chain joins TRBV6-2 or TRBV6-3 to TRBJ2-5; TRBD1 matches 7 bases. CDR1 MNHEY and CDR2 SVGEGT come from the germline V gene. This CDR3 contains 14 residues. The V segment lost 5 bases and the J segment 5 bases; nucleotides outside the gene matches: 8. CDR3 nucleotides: TGTGCCAGCAGTGACAGGGTCCCCCGGGAGACCCAGTACTTC. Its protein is CASSDRVPRETQYF.

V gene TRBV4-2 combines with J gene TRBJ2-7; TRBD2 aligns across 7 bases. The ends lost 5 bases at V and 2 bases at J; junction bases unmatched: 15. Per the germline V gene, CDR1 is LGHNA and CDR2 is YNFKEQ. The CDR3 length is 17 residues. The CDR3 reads CASSSGRGSIGAYEQYF. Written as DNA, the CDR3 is TGTGCCAGCAGCAGTGGCCGCGGGAGCATAGGGGCCTACGAGCAGTACTTC.

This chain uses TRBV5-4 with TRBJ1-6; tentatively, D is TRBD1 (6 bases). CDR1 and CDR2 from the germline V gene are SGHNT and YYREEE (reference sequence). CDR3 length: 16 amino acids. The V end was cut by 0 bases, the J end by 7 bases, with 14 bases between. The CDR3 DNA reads TGTGCCAGCAGCTTGGCCGGGGGGGGCGTCAATTCACCCCTCCACTTT. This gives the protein CASSLAGGGVNSPLHF.

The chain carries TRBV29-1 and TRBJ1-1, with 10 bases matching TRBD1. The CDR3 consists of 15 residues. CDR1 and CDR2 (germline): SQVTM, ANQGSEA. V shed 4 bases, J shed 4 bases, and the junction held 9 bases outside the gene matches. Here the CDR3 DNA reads TGCAGCGTTGCTAAAGGACAGGGGGGGATCACTGAAGCTTTCTTT. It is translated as CSVAKGQGGITEAFF.

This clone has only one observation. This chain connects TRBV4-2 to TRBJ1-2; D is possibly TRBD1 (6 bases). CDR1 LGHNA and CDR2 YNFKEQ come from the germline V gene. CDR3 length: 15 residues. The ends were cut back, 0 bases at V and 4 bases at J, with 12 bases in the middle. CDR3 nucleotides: TGTGCCAGCAGCCAAGATGGGGGACATCCCTATGGCTACACCTTC. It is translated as CASSQDGGHPYGYTF.

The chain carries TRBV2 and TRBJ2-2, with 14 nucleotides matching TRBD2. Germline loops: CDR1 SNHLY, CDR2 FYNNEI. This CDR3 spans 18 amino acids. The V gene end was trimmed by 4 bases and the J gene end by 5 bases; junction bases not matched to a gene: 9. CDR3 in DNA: TGTGCCAGCAGTGGGGGCCTGGGGACTAGCGGGAGAACCGGGGAGCTGTTTTTT. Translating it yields CASSGGLGTSGRTGELFF.

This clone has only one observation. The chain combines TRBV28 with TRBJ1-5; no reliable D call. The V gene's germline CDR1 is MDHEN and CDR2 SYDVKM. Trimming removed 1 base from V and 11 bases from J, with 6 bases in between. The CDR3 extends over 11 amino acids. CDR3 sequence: CASSLSSAQHF. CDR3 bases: TGTGCCAGCAGTTTATCGTCAGCCCAGCATTTT.

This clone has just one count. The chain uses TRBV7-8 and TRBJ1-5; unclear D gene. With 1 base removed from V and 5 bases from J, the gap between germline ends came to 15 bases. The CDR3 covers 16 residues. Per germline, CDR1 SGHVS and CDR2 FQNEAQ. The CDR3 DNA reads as TGTGCCAGCAGCTTAGATTCTGCGGGGAGGGATCAGCCCCAGCATTTT. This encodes CASSLDSAGRDQPQHF.